Given below is one T cell receptor beta chain in context. The CDR3 has 13 residues. The entry originates in a study of PD-L1 blockade in urothelial cancer. Profiled with immunoSEQ multiplex PCR; TCRdb holds only in-frame clones, not every one. Seen here are roughly 56,000 clones, approximately 80% observed once, and the top ten hold approximately 4%. Sequencing was performed on PBMCs, taken around atezolizumab (anti-PD-L1) treatment. V usage is TRBV21-1 and J usage is TRBJ1-2. TRBV21-1 is labeled a pseudogene. The receptor was derived from a man between 65 and 80 years old with urothelial cancer. The CDR3, as DNA: TGTGCCAGCAGCAAAGCTACCCCCACCCGCGACACCTTC. Protein sequence: CASSKATPTRDTF.